The TCR beta chain described here comes from a study of T-cell reconstitution after alpha-beta-depleted transplantation in children. During its preparation, the TCRbeta library received unique molecular identifiers. TCRdb fed the PCR reads into MiXCR, producing one record per CDR3 protein. Among 200,000 to 300,000 distinct CDR3 sequences listed, approximately 12% were seen once. The CDR3 contains 12 residues. Per germline, CDR1 MDHEN and CDR2 SYDVKM. V lost 7 bases to trimming and J lost 3 bases; unmatched junction nucleotides: 3. Ten or more counts support this clonotype. Here the sequenced sample was PBMCs from the stem cell graft donor, taken from the stem cell graft. The V call is TRBV28, the J call TRBJ2-7; TRBD1 aligns across 7 bases. This TCR was sampled from a human donor who donated a stem cell graft to a child with acute lymphoblastic leukemia. CDR3 region: CASTTGSYEQYF. For the CDR3, the DNA is TGTGCCAGCACGACAGGGAGCTACGAGCAGTACTTC.